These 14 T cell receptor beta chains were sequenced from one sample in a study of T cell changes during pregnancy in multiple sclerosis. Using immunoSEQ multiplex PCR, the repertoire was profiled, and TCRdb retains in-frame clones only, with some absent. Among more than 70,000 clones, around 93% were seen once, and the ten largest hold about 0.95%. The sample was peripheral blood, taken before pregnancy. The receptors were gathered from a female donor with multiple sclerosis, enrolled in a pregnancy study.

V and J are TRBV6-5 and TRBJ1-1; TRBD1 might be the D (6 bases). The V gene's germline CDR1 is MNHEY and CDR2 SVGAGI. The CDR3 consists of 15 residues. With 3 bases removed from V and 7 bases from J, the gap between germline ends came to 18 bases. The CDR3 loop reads CASSYGQGLRDEAFF. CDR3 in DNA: TGTGCCAGCAGTTATGGCCAGGGGCTCCGGGATGAAGCTTTCTTT.

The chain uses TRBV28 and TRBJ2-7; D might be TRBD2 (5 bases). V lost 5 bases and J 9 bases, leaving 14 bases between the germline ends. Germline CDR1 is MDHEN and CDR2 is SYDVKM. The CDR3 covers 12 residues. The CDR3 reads CASSPHWSGQYF. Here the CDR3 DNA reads TGTGCCAGCAGTCCGCATTGGAGCGGGCAGTACTTC.

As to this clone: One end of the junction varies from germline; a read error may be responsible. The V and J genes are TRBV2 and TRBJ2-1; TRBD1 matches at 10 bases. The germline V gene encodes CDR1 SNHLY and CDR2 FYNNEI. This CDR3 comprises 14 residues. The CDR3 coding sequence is TGTGCCAGCAGTGAACGAGGGGGGGGACAGGGGAGGCTCTTC. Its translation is CASSERGGGQGRLF.

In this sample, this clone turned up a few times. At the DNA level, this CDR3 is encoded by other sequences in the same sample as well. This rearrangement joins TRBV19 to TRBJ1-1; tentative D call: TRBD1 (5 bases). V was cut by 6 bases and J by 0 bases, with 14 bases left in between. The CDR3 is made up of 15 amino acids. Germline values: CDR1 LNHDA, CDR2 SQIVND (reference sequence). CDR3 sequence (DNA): TGTGCCAGTAGAACCGGGACTGTGCTGAACACTGAAGCTTTCTTT. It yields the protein CASRTGTVLNTEAFF.

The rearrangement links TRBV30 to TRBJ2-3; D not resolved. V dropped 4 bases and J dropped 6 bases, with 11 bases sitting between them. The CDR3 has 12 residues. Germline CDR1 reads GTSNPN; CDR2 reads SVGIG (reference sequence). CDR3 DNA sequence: TGTGCCTGGAAAAGGCACGGGGATACGCAGTATTTT. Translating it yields CAWKRHGDTQYF.

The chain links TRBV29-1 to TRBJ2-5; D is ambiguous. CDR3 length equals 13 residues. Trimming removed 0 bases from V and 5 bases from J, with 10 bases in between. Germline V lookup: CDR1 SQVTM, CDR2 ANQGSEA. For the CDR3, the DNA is TGCAGCGTTGAAGATTATGACGGGGAGACCCAGTACTTC. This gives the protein CSVEDYDGETQYF.

CDR3 bases: TGTGCCAGCAGCTTAAGTCCTAGCGGGCTGTACAATGAGCAGTTCTTC. It is translated as CASSLSPSGLYNEQFF. This sequence joins TRBV7-3 and TRBJ2-1; 8 nucleotides match TRBD2. This CDR3 is built from 16 residues. V gave up 1 base and J gave up 4 bases; unmatched junction bases: 6. The germline CDR1 and CDR2 sequences are SGHTA and FQGTGA. Filled out from reference TRBV7-3 and TRBJ2-1, the complete variable domain reads GAGVSQTPSNKVTEKGKYVELRCDPISGHTALYWYRQSLGQGPEFLIYFQGTGAADDSGLPNDRFFAVRPEGSVSTLKIQRTERGDSAVYLCASSLSPSGLYNEQFFGPGTRLTVL.

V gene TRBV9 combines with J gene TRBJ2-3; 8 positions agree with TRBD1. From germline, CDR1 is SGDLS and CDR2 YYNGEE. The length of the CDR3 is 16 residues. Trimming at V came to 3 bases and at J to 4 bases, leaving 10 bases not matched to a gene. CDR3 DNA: TGTGCCAGCAGCGATAACAGGCCAGGGGGCCCAGATACGCAGTATTTT. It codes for CASSDNRPGGPDTQYF. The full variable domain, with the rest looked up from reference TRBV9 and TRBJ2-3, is DSGVTQTPKHLITATGQRVTLRCSPRSGDLSVYWYQQSLDQGLQFLIQYYNGEERAKGNILERFSAQQFPDLHSELNLSSLELGDSALYFCASSDNRPGGPDTQYFGPGTRLTVL.

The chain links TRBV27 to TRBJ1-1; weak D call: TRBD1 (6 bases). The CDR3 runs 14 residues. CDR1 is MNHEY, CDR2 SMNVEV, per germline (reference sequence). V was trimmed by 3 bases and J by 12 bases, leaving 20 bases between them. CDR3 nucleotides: TGTGCCAGCAGTTTTAGTCCGGGGAGGGGGATGACTTTCTTT. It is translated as CASSFSPGRGMTFF.

The DNA of the CDR3 is TGTGCCAGTAGTGCTGACAGGGCCTATAACTATGGCTACACCTTC. This sequence encodes CASSADRAYNYGYTF. V is TRBV19 and J is TRBJ1-2, with TRBD1 matching 7 bases. The J segment lost 1 base and the V segment lost 5 bases, leaving 7 bases of the junction unmatched. In germline, CDR1 is LNHDA, CDR2 SQIVND (reference sequence). The CDR3 is made up of 15 amino acids. Full variable domain (missing parts from reference TRBV19 and TRBJ1-2): DGGITQSPKYLFRKEGQNVTLSCEQNLNHDAMYWYRQDPGQGLRLIYYSQIVNDFQKGDIAEGYSVSREKKESFPLTVTSAQKNPTAFYLCASSADRAYNYGYTFGSGTRLTVV.

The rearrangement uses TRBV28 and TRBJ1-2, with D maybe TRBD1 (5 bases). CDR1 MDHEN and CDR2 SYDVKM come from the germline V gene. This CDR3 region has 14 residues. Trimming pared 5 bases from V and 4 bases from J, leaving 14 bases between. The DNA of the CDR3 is TGTGCCAGCAGTCCAGGGTGGGGGGTCTATGGCTACACCTTC. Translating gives CASSPGWGVYGYTF.

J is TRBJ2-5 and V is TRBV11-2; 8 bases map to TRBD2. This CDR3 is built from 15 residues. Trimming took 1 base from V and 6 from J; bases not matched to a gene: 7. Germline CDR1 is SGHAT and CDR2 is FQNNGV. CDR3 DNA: TGTGCCAGCAGCTTAGGGACTAGCCTGGGGAAGACCCAGTACTTC. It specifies CASSLGTSLGKTQYF.

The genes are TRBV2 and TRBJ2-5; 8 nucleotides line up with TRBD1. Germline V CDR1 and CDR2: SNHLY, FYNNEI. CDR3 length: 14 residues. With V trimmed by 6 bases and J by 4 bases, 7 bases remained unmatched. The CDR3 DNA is TGTGCCAGCAGGTCCGACAGGGGAGGAGAGACCCAGTACTTC. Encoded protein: CASRSDRGGETQYF. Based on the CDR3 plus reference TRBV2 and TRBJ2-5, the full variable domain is EPEVTQTPSHQVTQMGQEVILRCVPISNHLYFYWYRQILGQKVEFLVSFYNNEISEKSEIFDDQFSVERPDGSNFTLKIRSTKLEDSAMYFCASRSDRGGETQYFGPGTRLLVL.

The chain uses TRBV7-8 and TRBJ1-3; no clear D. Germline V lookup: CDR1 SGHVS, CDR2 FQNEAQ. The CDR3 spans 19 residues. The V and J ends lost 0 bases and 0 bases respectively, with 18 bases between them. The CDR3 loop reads CASSLARGYRSDSGNTIYF. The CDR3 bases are TGTGCCAGCAGCTTAGCGCGAGGGTACCGTTCAGACTCTGGAAACACCATATATTTT.